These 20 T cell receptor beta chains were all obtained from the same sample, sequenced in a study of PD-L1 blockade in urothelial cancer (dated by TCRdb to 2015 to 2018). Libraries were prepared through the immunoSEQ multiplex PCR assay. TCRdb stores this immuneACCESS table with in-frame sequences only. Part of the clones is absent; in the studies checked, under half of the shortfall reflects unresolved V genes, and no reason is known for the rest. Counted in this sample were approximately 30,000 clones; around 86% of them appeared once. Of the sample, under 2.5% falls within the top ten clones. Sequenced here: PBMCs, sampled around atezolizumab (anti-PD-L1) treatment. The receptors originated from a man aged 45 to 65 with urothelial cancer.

CDR3 bases: TGTGCCAGCAGCTTTGGGACAGGGGTTGACTATGGCTACACCTTC. Amino acid sequence: CASSFGTGVDYGYTF. V is TRBV5-4 and J is TRBJ1-2, with 10 bases identical to TRBD1. V gave up 2 bases and J gave up 3 bases; unmatched junction bases: 4. The CDR3 is made up of 15 amino acids. Germline assignment: CDR1 SGHNT and CDR2 YYREEE (reference sequence).

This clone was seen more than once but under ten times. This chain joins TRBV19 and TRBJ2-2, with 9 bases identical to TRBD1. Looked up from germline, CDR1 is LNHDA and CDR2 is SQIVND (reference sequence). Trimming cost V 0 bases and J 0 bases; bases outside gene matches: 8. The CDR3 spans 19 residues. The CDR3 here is CASSIDHVGTGSNTGELFF. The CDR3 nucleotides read TGTGCCAGTAGTATAGATCATGTGGGGACAGGGTCGAACACCGGGGAGCTGTTTTTT.

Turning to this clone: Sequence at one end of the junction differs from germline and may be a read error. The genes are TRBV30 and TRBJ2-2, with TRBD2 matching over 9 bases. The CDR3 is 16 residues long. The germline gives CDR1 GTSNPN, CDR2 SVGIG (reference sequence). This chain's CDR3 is CAWREGSSGSSRGAVF. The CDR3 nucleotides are TGTGCCTGGAGGGAGGGGAGTAGCGGGAGTAGCCGGGGAGCTGTTTTT. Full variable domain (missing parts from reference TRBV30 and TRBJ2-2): SQTIHQWPATLVQPVGSPLSLECTVEGTSNPNLYWYRQAAGRGLQLLFYSVGIGQISSEVPQNLSASRPQDRQFILSSKKLLLSDSGFYLCAWREGSSGSSRGAVFGEGSRLTVL.

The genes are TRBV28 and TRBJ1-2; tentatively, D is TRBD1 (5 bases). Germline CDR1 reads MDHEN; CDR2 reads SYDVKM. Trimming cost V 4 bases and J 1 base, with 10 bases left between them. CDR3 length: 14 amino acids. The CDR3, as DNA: TGTGCCAGCAGTTACCCCGGGGGTAACTATGGCTACACCTTC. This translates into CASSYPGGNYGYTF.

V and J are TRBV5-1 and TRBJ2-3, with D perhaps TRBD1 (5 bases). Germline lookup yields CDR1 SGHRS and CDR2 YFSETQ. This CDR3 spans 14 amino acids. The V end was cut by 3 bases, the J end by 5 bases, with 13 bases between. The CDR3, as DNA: TGCGCCAGCAGCTCCCAGGGCCCACAAGATACGCAGTATTTT. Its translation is CASSSQGPQDTQYF. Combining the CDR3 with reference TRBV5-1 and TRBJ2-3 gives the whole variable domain KAGVTQTPRYLIKTRGQQVTLSCSPISGHRSVSWYQQTPGQGLQFLFEYFSETQRNKGNFPGRFSGRQFSNSRSEMNVSTLELGDSALYLCASSSQGPQDTQYFGPGTRLTVL.

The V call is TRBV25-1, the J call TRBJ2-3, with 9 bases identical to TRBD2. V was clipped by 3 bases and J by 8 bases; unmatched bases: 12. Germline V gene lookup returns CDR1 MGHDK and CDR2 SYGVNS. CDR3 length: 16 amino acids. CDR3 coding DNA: TGTGCCAGCAGTGATGCGGGGCTAGCGGGATATGGTACGCAGTATTTT. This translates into CASSDAGLAGYGTQYF.

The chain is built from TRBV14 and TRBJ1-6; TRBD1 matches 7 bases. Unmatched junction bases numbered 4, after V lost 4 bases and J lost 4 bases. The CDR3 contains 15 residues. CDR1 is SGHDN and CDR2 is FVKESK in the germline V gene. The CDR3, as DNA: TGTGCCAGCAGCCCGGGGACAGCTTATAATTCACCCCTCCACTTT. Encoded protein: CASSPGTAYNSPLHF.

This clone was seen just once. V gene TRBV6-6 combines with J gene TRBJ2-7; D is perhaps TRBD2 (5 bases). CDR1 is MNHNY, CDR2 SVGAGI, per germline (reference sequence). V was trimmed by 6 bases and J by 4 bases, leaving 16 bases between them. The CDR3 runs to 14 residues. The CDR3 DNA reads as TGTGCCAGCAGGAACCGGGCCTCGGGATACGAGCAGTACTTC. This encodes CASRNRASGYEQYF.

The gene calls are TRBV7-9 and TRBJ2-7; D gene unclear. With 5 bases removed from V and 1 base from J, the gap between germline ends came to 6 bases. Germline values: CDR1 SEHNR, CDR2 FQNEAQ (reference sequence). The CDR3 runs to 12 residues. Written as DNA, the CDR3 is TGTGCCAGCAGCCCAGTGTCCTACGAGCAGTACTTC. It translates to CASSPVSYEQYF.

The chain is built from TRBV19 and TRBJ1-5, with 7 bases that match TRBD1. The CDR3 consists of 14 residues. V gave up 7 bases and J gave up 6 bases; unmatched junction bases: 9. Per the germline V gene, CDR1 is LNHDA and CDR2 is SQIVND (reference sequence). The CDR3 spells CASNSHRGGQPQHF. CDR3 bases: TGTGCCAGTAACTCCCACAGGGGAGGTCAGCCCCAGCATTTT. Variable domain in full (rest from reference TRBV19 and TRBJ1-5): DGGITQSPKYLFRKEGQNVTLSCEQNLNHDAMYWYRQDPGQGLRLIYYSQIVNDFQKGDIAEGYSVSREKKESFPLTVTSAQKNPTAFYLCASNSHRGGQPQHFGDGTRLSIL.

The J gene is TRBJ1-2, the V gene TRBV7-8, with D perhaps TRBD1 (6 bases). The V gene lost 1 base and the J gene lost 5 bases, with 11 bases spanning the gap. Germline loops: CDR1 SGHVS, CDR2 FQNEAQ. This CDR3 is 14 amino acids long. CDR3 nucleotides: TGTGCCAGCAGCTTAGATCGACAGGCATATGGCTACACCTTC. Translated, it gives CASSLDRQAYGYTF. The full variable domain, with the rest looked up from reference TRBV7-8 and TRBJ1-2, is GAGVSQSPRYKVAKRGQDVALRCDPISGHVSLFWYQQALGQGPEFLTYFQNEAQLDKSGLPSDRFFAERPEGSVSTLKIQRTQQEDSAVYLCASSLDRQAYGYTFGSGTRLTVV.

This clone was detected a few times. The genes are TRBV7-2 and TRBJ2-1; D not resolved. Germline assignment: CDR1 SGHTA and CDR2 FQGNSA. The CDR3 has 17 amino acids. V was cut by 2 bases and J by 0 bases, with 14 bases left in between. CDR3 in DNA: TGTGCCAGCAGCTTATCTTTTGACCACTACTCCTACAATGAGCAGTTCTTC. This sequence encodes CASSLSFDHYSYNEQFF.

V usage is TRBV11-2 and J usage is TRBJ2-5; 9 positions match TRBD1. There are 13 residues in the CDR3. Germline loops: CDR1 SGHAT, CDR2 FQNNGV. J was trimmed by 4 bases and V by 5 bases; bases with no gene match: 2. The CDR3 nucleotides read TGTGCCAGCAGCCAGGACAGGGGAGAGACCCAGTACTTC. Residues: CASSQDRGETQYF. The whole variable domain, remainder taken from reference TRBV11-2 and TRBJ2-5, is EAGVAQSPRYKIIEKRQSVAFWCNPISGHATLYWYQQILGQGPKLLIQFQNNGVVDDSQLPKDRFSAERLKGVDSTLKIQPAKLEDSAVYLCASSQDRGETQYFGPGTRLLVL.

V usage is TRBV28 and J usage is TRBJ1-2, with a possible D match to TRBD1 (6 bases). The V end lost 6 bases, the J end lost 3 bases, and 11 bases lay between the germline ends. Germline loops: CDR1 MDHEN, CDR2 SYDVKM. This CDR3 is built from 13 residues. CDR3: CASRLDSHYGYTF. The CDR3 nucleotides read TGTGCCAGCAGACTGGACAGCCACTATGGCTACACCTTC.

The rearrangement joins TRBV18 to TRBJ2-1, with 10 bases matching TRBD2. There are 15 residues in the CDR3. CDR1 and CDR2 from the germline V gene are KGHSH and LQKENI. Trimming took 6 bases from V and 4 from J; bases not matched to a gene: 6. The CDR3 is CASSRTSGPYNEQFF. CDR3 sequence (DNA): TGTGCCAGCTCGCGGACTAGCGGACCTTACAATGAGCAGTTCTTC.

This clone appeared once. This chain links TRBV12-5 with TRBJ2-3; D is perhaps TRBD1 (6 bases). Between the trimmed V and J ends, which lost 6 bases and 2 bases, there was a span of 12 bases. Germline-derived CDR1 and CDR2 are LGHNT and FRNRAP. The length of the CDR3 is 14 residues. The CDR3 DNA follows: TGTGCTAGTGGAATGGGGGCCAACACAGATACGCAGTATTTT. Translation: CASGMGANTDTQYF.

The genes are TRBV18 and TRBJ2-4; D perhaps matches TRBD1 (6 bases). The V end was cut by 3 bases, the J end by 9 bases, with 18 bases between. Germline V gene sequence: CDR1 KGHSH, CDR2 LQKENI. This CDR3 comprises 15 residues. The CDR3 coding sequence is TGTGCCAGCTCACCGGGAGTACAGGGTCAGGGCATTCAGTACTTC. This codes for CASSPGVQGQGIQYF.

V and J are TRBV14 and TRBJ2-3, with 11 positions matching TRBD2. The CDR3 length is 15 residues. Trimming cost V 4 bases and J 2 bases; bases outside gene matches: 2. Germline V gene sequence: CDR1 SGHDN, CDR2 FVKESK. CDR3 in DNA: TGTGCCAGCAGCCCACTAGCGGGGGCCACAGATACGCAGTATTTT. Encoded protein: CASSPLAGATDTQYF.

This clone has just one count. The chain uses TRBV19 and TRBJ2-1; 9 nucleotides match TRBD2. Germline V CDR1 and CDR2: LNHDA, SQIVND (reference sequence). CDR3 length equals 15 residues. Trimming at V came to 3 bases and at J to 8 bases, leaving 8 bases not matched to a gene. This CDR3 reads CASSIGTSSRDEQFF. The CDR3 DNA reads TGTGCCAGTAGTATCGGGACTAGCTCCCGCGATGAGCAGTTCTTC.

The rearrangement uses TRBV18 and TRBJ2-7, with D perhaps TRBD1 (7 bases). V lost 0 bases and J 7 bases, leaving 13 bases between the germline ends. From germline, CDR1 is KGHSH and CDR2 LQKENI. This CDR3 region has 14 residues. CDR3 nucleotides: TGTGCCAGCTCACCACCGGAGGGGGCGAAGGAGCAGTACTTC. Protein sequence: CASSPPEGAKEQYF.